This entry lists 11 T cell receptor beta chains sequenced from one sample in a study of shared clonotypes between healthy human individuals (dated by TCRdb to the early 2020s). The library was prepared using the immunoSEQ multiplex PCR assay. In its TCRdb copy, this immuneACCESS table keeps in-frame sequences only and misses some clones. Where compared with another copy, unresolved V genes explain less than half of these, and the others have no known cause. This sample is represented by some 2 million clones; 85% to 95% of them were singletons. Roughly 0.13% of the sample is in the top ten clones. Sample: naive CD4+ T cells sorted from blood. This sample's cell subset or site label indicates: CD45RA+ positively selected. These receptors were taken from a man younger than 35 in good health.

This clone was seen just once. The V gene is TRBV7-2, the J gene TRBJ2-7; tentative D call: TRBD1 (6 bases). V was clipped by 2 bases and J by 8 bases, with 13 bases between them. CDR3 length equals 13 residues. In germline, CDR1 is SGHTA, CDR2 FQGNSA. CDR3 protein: CASSLSGASQQYF. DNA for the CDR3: TGTGCCAGCAGCTTATCAGGGGCCAGCCAGCAGTACTTC. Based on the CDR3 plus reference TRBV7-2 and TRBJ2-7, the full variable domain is GAGVSQSPSNKVTEKGKDVELRCDPISGHTALYWYRQSLGQGLEFLIYFQGNSAPDKSGLPSDRFSAERTGGSVSTLTIQRTQQEDSAVYLCASSLSGASQQYFGPGTRLTVT.

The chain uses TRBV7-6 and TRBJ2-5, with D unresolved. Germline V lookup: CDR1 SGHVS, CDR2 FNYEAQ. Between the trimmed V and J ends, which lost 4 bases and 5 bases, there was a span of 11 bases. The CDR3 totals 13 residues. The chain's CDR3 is CASSSIKGETQYF. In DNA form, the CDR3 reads TGTGCCAGCAGCTCTATAAAAGGGGAGACCCAGTACTTC.

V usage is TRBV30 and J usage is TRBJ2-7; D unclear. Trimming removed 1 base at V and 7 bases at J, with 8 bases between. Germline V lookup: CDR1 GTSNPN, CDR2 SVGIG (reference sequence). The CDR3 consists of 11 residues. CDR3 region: CAWSDPKEQYF. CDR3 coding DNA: TGTGCCTGGAGTGATCCAAAAGAGCAGTACTTC.

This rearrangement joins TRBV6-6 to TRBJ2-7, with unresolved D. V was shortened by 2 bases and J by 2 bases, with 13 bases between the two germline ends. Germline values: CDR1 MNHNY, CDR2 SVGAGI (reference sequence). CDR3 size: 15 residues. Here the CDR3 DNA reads TGTGCCAGCAGTTACGGTAGTAGTTCGACCTACGAGCAGTACTTC. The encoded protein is CASSYGSSSTYEQYF.

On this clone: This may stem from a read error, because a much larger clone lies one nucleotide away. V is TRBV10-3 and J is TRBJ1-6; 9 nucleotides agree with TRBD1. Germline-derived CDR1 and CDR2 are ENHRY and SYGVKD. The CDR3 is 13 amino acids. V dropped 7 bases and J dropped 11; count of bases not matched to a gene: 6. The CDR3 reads CAITQGADPPLHF. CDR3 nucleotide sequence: TGTGCCATCACACAGGGGGCAGATCCACCCCTCCACTTT.

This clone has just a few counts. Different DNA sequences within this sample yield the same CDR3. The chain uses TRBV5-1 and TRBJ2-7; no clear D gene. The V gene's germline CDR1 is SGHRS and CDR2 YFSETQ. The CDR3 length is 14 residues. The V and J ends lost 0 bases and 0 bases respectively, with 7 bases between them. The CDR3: CASSLEQSSYEQYF. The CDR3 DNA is TGCGCCAGCAGCTTGGAGCAGAGCTCCTACGAGCAGTACTTC.

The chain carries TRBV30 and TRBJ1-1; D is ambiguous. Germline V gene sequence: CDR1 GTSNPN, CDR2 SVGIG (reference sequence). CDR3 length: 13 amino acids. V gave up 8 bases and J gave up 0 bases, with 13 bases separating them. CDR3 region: CAGGRLMNTEAFF. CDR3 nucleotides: TGTGCCGGAGGACGTCTCATGAACACTGAAGCTTTCTTT.

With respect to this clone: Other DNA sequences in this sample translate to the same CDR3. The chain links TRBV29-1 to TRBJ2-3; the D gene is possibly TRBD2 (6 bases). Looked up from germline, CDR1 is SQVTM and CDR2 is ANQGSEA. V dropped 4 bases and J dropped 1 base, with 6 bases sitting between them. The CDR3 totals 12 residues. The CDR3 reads CSVAGGTDTQYF. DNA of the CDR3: TGCAGCGTTGCGGGGGGCACAGATACGCAGTATTTT.

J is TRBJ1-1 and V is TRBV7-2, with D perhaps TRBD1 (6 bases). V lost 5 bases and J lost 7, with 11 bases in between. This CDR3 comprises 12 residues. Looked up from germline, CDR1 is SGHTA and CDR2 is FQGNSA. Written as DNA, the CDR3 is TGTGCCAGCAGCCCACGGACAGATGAAGCTTTCTTT. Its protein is CASSPRTDEAFF.

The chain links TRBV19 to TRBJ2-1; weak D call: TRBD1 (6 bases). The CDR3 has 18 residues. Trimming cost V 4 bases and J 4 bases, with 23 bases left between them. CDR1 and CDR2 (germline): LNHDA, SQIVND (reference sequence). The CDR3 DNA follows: TGTGCCAGTAGTAAAGCGGAATTCGGGACATCCCTTTACAATGAGCAGTTCTTC. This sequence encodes CASSKAEFGTSLYNEQFF.

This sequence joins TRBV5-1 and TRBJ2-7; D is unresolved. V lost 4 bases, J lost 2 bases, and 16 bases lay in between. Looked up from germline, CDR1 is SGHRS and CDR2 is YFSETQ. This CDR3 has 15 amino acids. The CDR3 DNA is TGCGCCAGCAGCCTCGGCAGTGTTGTAGCCTACGAGCAGTACTTC. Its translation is CASSLGSVVAYEQYF.